The rows below give T cell receptor beta chains drawn from one sample of a study of blood T cell repertoires in COVID-19. Data came from immunoSEQ multiplex PCR; TCRdb stores just in-frame clones and leaves some out. The sample yields 380,000 or so clones, around 92% seen once. The sample consisted of peripheral blood. The origin of the receptors is a man aged 35 to 55 with acute or convalescent COVID-19. CDR3s include the opening cysteine and the closing phenylalanine or tryptophan. Fields, in order: J gene, V gene, D gene, clone size, CDR3 protein, CDR3 DNA. The D gene is left open where the match is weak. Only some rows state a clone size, as once, few, many or a class for expanded clones.

TRBJ1-1 | TRBV6-4 | TRBD1 | - | CASSGGTGGRYTEAFF | TGTGCCAGCAGTGGTGGGACAGGGGGGCGGTACACTGAAGCTTTCTTT
TRBJ2-7 | TRBV27 | - | - | CASSLWFSAPYEQYF | TGTGCCAGCAGTTTATGGTTCTCCGCGCCCTACGAGCAGTACTTC
TRBJ2-3 | TRBV24-1 | - | once | CATSDQVVDTQYF | TGTGCCACCAGTGATCAGGTTGTAGATACGCAGTATTTT
TRBJ1-1 | TRBV7-2 | TRBD1 | few | CASSLDRGPNTEAFF | TGTGCCAGCAGCTTAGACAGGGGGCCGAACACTGAAGCTTTCTTT
TRBJ1-1 | TRBV19 | - | - | CATAGGNTEAFF | TGTGCCACCGCCGGGGGGAACACTGAAGCTTTCTTT
TRBJ2-3 | TRBV10-3 | TRBD2 | - | CAISGRGYTDTQYF | TGTGCCATCAGTGGGCGGGGGTACACAGATACGCAGTATTTT
TRBJ2-4 | TRBV4-1 | - | - | CASSHPTVAKNIQYF | TGCGCCAGCAGCCACCCGACAGTAGCCAAAAACATTCAGTACTTC
TRBJ1-2 | TRBV28 | - | few | CASSSFYRVYGYTF | TGTGCCAGCAGTTCCTTTTACAGGGTCTATGGCTACACCTTC
TRBJ2-5 | TRBV7-8 | - | - | CASSQGETQYF | TGTGCCAGCTCCCAGGGGGAGACCCAGTACTTC
TRBJ1-2 | TRBV11-1 | TRBD1 | - | CASSISQTGRNYGYTF | TGTGCCAGCAGCATCAGCCAGACAGGGAGGAACTATGGCTACACCTTC
TRBJ1-6 | TRBV11-2 | - | - | CASSLGGLDRHNSPLHF | TGTGCCAGCAGCTTAGGTGGACTAGACCGCCACAATTCACCCCTCCACTTT
TRBJ2-1 | TRBV30 | TRBD2 | - | CAWSWASGRDNEQFF | TGTGCCTGGAGTTGGGCTAGCGGGAGGGACAATGAGCAGTTCTTC
TRBJ1-6 | TRBV9 | - | - | CASSFDGDNSPLHF | TGTGCCAGCAGCTTCGACGGGGATAATTCACCCCTCCACTTT
TRBJ1-5 | TRBV19 | TRBD1 | - | CASSPLDRVEIQPQHF | TGTGCCAGTAGCCCTTTGGACAGGGTGGAGATTCAGCCCCAGCATTTT
TRBJ1-2 | TRBV4-1 | - | once | CASSQVGRAIRGYTF | TGCGCCAGCAGCCAAGTCGGCAGGGCGATTCGTGGCTACACCTTC
TRBJ2-1 | TRBV4-1 | TRBD2 | - | CASSQTSPLAGTNEQFF | TGCGCCAGCAGCCAAACCTCCCCACTAGCGGGAACGAATGAGCAGTTCTTC
TRBJ1-4 | TRBV3-1/TRBV3-2 | - | - | CASSQAGQGYEKLFF | TGTGCCAGCAGCCAAGCCGGGCAGGGGTATGAAAAACTGTTTTTT
TRBJ1-5 | TRBV12-3/TRBV12-4 | - | - | CASSLTGYQPQHF | TGTGCCAGCAGCCTGACAGGTTATCAGCCCCAGCATTTT